The entry below describes one TCR beta chain. Germline values: CDR1 SGHRS, CDR2 YFSETQ. The V and J ends lost 0 bases and 1 base respectively, with 7 bases between them. CDR3 size: 14 residues. The data were obtained in a study of blood T cell repertoires in COVID-19. As handled by the study authors: Using reference gene primer amplification, nucleated cell counts were estimated. Profiled with immunoSEQ multiplex PCR; TCRdb holds only in-frame clones, not every one. Clonal size and the V and J genes are those of that table, whereas D and trimming came from the DNA. The sample has 160,000 or so clones, roughly 80% seen once.

This sequence originates from a woman of 80 years or more with acute or convalescent COVID-19. The specimen was peripheral blood. The chain has TRBV5-1 and TRBJ1-1, with D tentatively TRBD1 (5 bases). The DNA for the CDR3 is TGCGCCAGCAGCTTGGTTCAGGGGAACACTGAAGCTTTCTTT. Translating gives CASSLVQGNTEAFF.